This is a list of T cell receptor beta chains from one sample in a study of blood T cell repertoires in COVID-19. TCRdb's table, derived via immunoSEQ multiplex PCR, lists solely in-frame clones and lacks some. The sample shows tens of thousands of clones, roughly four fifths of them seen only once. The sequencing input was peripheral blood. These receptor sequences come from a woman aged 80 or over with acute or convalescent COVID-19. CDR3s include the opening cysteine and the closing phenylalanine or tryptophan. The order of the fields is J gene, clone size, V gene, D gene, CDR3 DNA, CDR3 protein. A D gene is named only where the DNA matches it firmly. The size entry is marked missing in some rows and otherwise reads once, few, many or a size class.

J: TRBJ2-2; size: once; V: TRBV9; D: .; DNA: TGTGCCAGCAGCGCGAGAGAGGGGACACGCACCGGGGAGCTGTTTTTT; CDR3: CASSAREGTRTGELFF
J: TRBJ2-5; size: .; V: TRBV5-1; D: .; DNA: TGCGCCAGCAGCTCCCAAGGGAGTGGACTCCAAGAGACCCAGTACTTC; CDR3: CASSSQGSGLQETQYF
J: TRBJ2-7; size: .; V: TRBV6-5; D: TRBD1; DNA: TGTGCCAGCAGCGCTAACACACAGGGGGTGGGCGAGCAGTACTTC; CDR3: CASSANTQGVGEQYF
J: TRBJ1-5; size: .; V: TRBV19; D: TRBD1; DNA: TGTGCCAGTAGGGATGACAGGGCCCATGGGAATCAGCCCCAGCATTTT; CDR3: CASRDDRAHGNQPQHF
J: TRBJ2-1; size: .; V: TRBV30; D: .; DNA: TGTGCCTGGAGTGGAGGGTACGAGCAGTTCTTC; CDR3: CAWSGGYEQFF
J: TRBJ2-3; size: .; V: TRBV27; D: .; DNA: TGTGCCAGCAGAAACCAGGGCCGGTGGGGCACAGATACGCAGTATTTT; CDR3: CASRNQGRWGTDTQYF
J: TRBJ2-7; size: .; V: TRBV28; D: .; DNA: TGTGCCAGCCGTACGAGCTCCTACGAGCAGTACTTC; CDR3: CASRTSSYEQYF
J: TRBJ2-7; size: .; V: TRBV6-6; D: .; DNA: TGTGCCAGCAGTTATGGAACAGGGCCCTACGAGCAGTACTTC; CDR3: CASSYGTGPYEQYF
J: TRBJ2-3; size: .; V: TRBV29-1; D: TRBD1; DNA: TGCAGCGCCAACCTCGGACAGGCGAGCACAGATACGCAGTATTTT; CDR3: CSANLGQASTDTQYF
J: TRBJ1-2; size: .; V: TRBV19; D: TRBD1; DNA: TGTGCCAGTCGCGGACAGGGGGCGGATGGCTACACCTTC; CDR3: CASRGQGADGYTF
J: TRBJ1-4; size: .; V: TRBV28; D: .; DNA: TGTGCCAGCAGGGCCCTGAATGAAAAACTGTTTTTT; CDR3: CASRALNEKLFF
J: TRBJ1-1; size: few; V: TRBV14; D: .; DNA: TGTGCCAGCAGCCTGGGCCAGAAGACTGAAGCTTTCTTT; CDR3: CASSLGQKTEAFF
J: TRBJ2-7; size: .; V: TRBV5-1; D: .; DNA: TGCGCCAGCAGCCCAGGACACCACGAGCAGTACTTC; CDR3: CASSPGHHEQYF
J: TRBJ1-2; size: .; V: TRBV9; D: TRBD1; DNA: TGTGCCAGCAGCGACCGACAGGGTGGAAACTATGGCTACACCTTC; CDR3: CASSDRQGGNYGYTF
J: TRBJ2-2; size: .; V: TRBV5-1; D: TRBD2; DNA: TGCGCCAGCAGCTTAGGGCCTAGCGGGGGGGCCCGACGGGAGCTGTTTTTT; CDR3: CASSLGPSGGARRELFF
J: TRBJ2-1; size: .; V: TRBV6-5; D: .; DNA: TGTGCCAGCAGTATAAGGGGGGGAACTTTCAATGAGCAGTTCTTC; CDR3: CASSIRGGTFNEQFF
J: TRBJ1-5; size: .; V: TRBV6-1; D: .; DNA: TGTGCCAGCAGTGAACGTCGGCTGGTCCACAGGGATAATCAGCCCCAGCATTTT; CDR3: CASSERRLVHRDNQPQHF
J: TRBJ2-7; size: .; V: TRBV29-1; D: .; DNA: TGCAGCGTAAGGACTGGGATGTACGAGCAGTACTTC; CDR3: CSVRTGMYEQYF
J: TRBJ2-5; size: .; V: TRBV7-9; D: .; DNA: TGTGCCAGCAGCGGGGGCTTTCCTCAAGAGACCCAGTACTTC; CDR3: CASSGGFPQETQYF
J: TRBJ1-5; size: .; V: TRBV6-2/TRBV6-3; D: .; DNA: TGTGCCAGCAGTTACTCAGGACATTCGAGTCAGCCCCAGCATTTT; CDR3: CASSYSGHSSQPQHF
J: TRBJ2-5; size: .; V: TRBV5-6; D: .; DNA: TGTGCCAGCAGCTTGTATTCGGTGAGGGGGATTGGGACCCAGTACTTC; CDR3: CASSLYSVRGIGTQYF
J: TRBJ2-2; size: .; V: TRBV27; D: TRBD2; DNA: TGTGCCAGCAGTTTGAGGCTAGCGGCCACCGGGGAGCTGTTTTTT; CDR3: CASSLRLAATGELFF
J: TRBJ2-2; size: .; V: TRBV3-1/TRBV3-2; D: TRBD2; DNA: TGTGCCAGCAGCCTCGTCAGCGGGAGGTTGAACACCGGGGAGCTGTTTTTT; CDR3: CASSLVSGRLNTGELFF
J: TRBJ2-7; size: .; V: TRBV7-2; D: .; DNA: TGTGCCAGCAGCCTCTTTTTCCCCTATAGCGGAGAAACCTACGAGCAGTACTTC; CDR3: CASSLFFPYSGETYEQYF
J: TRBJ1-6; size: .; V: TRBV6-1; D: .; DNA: TGTGCCAGCAGCACACAGGCGACCCACTCACCCCTCCACTTT; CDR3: CASSTQATHSPLHF
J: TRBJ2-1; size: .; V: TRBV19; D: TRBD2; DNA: TGTGCCAGTAGTATGGCGGCTAGCGGGGGGATACGGCGCAATGAGCAGTTCTTC; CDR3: CASSMAASGGIRRNEQFF
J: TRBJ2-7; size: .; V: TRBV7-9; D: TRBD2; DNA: TGTGCCAGCAGCTTAGGTAGCGGGGGAACCTACGAGCAGTACTTC; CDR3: CASSLGSGGTYEQYF
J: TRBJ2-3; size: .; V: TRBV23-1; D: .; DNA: TGCGCCAGCAAGCACAGGGGGCTCCAGGGACTAGCCACAGATACGCAGTATTTT; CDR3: CASKHRGLQGLATDTQYF
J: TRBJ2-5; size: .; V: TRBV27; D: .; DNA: TGTGCCAGCAGCCCCATCAGGTTGGTGGTTGGTGAGACCCAGTACTTC; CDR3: CASSPIRLVVGETQYF
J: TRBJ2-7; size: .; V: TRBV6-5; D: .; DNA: TGTGCCAGCACCAGGGAAACGACAGGGCAGTACTTC; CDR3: CASTRETTGQYF
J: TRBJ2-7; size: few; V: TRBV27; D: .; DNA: TGTGCCAGCCGACTATCGGCGGCTAACGAGCAGTACTTC; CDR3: CASRLSAANEQYF
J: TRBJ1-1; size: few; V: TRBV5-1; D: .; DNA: TGCGCCAGCAGCTACGGACAGTTGAACACTGAAGCTTTCTTT; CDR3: CASSYGQLNTEAFF
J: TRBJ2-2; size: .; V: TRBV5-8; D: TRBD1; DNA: TGTGCCAGCAGCGCCCGGGACAGGGGTTTAACCGGGGAGCTGTTTTTT; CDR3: CASSARDRGLTGELFF
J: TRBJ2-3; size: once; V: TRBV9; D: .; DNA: TGTGCCAGCACCCTTAGAGGGAGTACAGATACGCAGTATTTT; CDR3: CASTLRGSTDTQYF
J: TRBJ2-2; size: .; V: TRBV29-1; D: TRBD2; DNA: TGCACTGTCCGGGCTAGCGGGACCGGGGAGCTGTTTTTT; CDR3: CTVRASGTGELFF
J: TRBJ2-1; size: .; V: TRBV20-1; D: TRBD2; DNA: TGCAGTGCTACTGAAAGCGGGAGGATTAACAATGAGCAGTTCTTC; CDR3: CSATESGRINNEQFF
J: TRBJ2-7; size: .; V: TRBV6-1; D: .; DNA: TGTGCCAGCAGTGAAGCAAGGAGCCACGAGCAGTACTTC; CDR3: CASSEARSHEQYF
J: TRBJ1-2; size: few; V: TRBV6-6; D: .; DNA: TGTGCCAGCAGGGACAGTCGGCGGCTCTATGGCTACACCTTC; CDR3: CASRDSRRLYGYTF
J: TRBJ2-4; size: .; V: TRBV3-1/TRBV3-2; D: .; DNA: TGTGCCAGCAGCCACGGACAGAGCGAAAACATTCAGTACTTC; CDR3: CASSHGQSENIQYF
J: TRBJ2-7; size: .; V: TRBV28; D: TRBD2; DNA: TGTGCCAGCAGGCGGGGGGGCGAGTTCTACGAGCAGTACTTC; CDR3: CASRRGGEFYEQYF
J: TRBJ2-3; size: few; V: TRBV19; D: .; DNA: TGTGCCAGTAGCGCGGCAGATACGCAGTATTTT; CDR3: CASSAADTQYF
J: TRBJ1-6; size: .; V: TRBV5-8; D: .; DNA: TGTGCCAGCAGCTCTGACACATCCTATAATTCACCCCTCCACTTT; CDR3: CASSSDTSYNSPLHF
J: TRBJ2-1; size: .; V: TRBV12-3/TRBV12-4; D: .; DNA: TGTGCCAGCAGTTTAGATTACGACAGGGAGCAGTTCTTC; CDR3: CASSLDYDREQFF
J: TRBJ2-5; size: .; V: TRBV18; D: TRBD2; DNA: TGTGCCAGCTCACCCCGGAGAGTAGCGGGGGGAACCCAAGAGACCCAGTACTTC; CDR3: CASSPRRVAGGTQETQYF
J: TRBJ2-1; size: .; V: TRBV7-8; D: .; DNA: TGTGCCAGCAGCTTAGCCGGGGGTGTCTACAATGAGCAGTTCTTC; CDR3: CASSLAGGVYNEQFF
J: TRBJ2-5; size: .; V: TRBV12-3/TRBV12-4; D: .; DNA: TGTGCCAGCAGTTTCGCAACGGGTCGGACCCAGTACTTC; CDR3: CASSFATGRTQYF
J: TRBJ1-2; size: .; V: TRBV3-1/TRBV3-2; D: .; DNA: TGTGCCAGCAGCCAACCAAACAGGGACTATGGCTACACCTTC; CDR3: CASSQPNRDYGYTF
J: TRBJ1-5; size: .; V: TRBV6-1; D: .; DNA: TGTGCCAGCAGTGATCGAGCGCCACAGGGTAGTAGCAATCAGCCCCAGCATTTT; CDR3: CASSDRAPQGSSNQPQHF
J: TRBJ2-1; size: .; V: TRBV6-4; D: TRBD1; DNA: TGTGCCAGCAGTCTTGGGACAGGGAAGGTCAATGAGCAGTTCTTC; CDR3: CASSLGTGKVNEQFF
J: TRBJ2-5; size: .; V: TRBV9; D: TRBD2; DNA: TGTGCCAGCAGCGTAAGTCCAGCGGGGGGAGAAGAGACCCAGTACTTC; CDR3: CASSVSPAGGEETQYF
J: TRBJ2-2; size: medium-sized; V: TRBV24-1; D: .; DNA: TGTGCCACCAGTGGCAGGGGGAACACCGGGGAGCTGTTTTTT; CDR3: CATSGRGNTGELFF
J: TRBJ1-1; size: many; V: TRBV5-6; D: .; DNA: TGTGCCAGCAGCCTGGGAGGGAACACTGAAGCTTTCTTT; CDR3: CASSLGGNTEAFF
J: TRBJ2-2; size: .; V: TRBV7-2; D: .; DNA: TGTGCCAGCAGACACGACTTGAGGAACACCGGGGAGCTGTTTTTT; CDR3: CASRHDLRNTGELFF
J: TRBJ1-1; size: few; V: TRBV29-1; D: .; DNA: TGCAGCGTGGGTAGACAGGAGAACACTGAAGCTTTCTTT; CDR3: CSVGRQENTEAFF
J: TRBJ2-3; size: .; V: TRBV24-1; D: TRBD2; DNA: TGTGCCACCAGTGATTCCTTAGCGGGGGGCCGCACAGATACGCAGTATTTT; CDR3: CATSDSLAGGRTDTQYF
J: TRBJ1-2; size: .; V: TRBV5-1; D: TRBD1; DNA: TGCGCCAGCAGCTCCGGACAGGGGCTCTTTGGCTACACCTTC; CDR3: CASSSGQGLFGYTF
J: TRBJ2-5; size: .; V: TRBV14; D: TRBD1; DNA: TGTGCCAGCAGTTATGCCAGGACAGGGGGTCGAGAGACCCAGTACTTC; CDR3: CASSYARTGGRETQYF
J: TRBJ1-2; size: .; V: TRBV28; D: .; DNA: TGTGCCAGCAGCCGACGGGACATCTATGGCTACACCTTC; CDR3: CASSRRDIYGYTF
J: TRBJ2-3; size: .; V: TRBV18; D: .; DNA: TGTGCCAGCTCACCAAACCCAGGGACAGATACGCAGTATTTT; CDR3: CASSPNPGTDTQYF
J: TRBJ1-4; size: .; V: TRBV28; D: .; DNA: TGTGCCAGCAGTTTATTGAGGATCCCAACTAATGAAAAACTGTTTTTT; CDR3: CASSLLRIPTNEKLFF